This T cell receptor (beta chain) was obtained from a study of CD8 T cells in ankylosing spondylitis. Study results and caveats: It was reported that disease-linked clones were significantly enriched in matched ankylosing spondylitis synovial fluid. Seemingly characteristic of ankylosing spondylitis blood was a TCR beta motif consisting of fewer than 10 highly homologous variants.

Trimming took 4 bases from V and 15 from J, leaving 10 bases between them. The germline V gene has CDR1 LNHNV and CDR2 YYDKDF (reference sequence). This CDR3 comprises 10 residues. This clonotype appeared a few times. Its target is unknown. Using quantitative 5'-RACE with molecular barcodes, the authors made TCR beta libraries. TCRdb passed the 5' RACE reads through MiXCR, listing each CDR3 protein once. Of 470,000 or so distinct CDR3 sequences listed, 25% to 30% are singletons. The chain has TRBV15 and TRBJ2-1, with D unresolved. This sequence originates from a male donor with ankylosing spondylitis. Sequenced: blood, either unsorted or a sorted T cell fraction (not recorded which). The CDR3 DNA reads TGTGCCACCAGCAAAGCAGACCGGTTCTTC. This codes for CATSKADRFF. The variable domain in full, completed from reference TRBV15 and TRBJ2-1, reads DAMVIQNPRYQVTQFGKPVTLSCSQTLNHNVMYWYQQKSSQAPKLLFHYYDKDFNNEADTPDNFQSRRPNTSFCFLDIRSPGLGDTAMYLCATSKADRFFGPGTRLTVL.